This T cell receptor beta chain was obtained from a study of OX40 agonist ivuxolimab in advanced cancers. Whole-study context: Patients were 82.7% male with ages roughly 20 to 90, mean approximately 58.

Study findings and constraints: In general, CD8+ T cells held more expanded clones than CD4+ did, on average.

This clone appeared a single time. Its antigen remains unknown. Libraries were prepared by immunoSEQ multiplex PCR; TCRdb keeps only in-frame clonotypes and omits some of them. The table has 73,000 or so clones, approximately 86% seen once; the top ten hold around 0.75%. This CDR3 has 13 amino acids. J gave up 4 bases and V 5 bases, and 4 bases lay outside the gene matches. From germline, CDR1 is MNHNS and CDR2 SASEGT. The chain has TRBV6-1 and TRBJ2-7; TRBD1 aligns across 8 bases. The source is an adult with an advanced solid tumor such as melanoma, head and neck, liver or kidney cancer. Sample: CD4+ or CD8+ T cells sorted from blood, taken in a trial of the OX40 agonist ivuxolimab. The CDR3: CASSRQGLYEQYF. As DNA, the CDR3 is TGTGCCAGCAGTAGACAGGGGTTGTACGAGCAGTACTTC.